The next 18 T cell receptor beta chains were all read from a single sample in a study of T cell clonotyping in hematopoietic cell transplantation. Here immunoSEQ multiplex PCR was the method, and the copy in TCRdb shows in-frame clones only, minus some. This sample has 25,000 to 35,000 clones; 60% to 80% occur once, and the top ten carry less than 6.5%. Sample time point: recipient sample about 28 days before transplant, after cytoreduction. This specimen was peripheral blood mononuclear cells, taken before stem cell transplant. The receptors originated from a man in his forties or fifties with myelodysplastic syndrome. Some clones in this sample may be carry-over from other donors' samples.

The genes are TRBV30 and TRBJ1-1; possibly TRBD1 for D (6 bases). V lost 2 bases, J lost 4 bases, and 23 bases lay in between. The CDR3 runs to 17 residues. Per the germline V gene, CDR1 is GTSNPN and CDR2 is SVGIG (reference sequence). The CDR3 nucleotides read TGTGCCTGGAGTATCCCCGTAGGGGGGGCGGCCGGCACTGAAGCTTTCTTT. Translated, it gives CAWSIPVGGAAGTEAFF.

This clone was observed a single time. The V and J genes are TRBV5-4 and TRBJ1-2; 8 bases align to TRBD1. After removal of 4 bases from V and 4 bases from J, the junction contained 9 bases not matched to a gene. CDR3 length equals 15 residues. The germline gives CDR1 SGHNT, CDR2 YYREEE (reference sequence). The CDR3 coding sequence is TGTGCCAGCAGCCAAACGACAGGGGCCTCCTATGGCTACACCTTC. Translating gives CASSQTTGASYGYTF.

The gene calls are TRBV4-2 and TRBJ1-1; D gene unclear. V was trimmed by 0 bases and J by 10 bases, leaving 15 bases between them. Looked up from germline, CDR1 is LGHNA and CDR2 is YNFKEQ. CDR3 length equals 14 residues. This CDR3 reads CASSQEVVRVGAFF. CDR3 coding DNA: TGTGCCAGCAGCCAAGAGGTAGTTCGAGTGGGAGCTTTCTTT.

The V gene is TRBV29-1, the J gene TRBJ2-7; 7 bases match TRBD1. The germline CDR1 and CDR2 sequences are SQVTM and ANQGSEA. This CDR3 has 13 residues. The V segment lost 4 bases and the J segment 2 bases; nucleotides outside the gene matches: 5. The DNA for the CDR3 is TGCAGCGTTGCACAGGGGAGCACCTACGAGCAGTACTTC. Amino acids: CSVAQGSTYEQYF.

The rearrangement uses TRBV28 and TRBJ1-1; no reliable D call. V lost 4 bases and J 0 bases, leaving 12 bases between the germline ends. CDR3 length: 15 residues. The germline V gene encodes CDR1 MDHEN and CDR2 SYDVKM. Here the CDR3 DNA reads TGTGCCAGCAGTTCTCCGACAAACATGAACACTGAAGCTTTCTTT. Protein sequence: CASSSPTNMNTEAFF.

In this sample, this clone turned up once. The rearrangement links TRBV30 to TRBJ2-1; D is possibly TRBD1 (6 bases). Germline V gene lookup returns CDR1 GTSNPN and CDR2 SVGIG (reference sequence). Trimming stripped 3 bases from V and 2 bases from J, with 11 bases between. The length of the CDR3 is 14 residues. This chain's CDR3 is CAWRKGTPYNEQFF. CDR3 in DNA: TGTGCCTGGAGAAAAGGGACACCCTACAATGAGCAGTTCTTC. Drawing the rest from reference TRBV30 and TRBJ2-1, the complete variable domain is SQTIHQWPATLVQPVGSPLSLECTVEGTSNPNLYWYRQAAGRGLQLLFYSVGIGQISSEVPQNLSASRPQDRQFILSSKKLLLSDSGFYLCAWRKGTPYNEQFFGPGTRLTVL.

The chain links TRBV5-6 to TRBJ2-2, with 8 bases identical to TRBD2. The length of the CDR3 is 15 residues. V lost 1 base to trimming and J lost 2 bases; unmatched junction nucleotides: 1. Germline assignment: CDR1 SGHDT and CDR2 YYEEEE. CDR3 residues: CASSLTSGNTGELFF. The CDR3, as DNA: TGTGCCAGCAGCTTGACTAGCGGAAACACCGGGGAGCTGTTTTTT.

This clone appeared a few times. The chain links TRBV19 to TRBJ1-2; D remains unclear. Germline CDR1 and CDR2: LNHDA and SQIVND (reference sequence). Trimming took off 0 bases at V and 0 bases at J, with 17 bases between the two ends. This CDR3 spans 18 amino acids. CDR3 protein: CASSIEGLGVRPNYGYTF. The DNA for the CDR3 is TGTGCCAGTAGTATAGAAGGCCTCGGGGTCCGACCTAACTATGGCTACACCTTC.

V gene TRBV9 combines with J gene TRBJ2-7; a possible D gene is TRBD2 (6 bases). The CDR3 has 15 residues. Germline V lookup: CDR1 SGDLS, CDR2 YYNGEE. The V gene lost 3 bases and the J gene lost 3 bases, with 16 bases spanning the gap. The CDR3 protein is CASSEGTGMLYEQYF. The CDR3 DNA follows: TGTGCCAGCAGCGAGGGGACTGGAATGCTCTACGAGCAGTACTTC.

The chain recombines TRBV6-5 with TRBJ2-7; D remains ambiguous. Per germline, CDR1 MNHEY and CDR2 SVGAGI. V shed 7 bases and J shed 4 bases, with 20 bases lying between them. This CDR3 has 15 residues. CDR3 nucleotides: TGTGCCAGCATGTGGCAGGCCGGCTCACAATACGAGCAGTACTTC. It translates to CASMWQAGSQYEQYF.

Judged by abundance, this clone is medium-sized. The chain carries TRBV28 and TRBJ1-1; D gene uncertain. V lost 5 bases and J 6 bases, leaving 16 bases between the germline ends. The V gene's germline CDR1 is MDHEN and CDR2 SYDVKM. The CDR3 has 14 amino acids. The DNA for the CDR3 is TGTGCCAGCAGTGGCAGCTACCCTCTTTCTGAAGCTTTCTTT. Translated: CASSGSYPLSEAFF. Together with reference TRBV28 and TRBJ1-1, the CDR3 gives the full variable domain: DVKVTQSSRYLVKRTGEKVFLECVQDMDHENMFWYRQDPGLGLRLIYFSYDVKMKEKGDIPEGYSVSREKKERFSLILESASTNQTSMYLCASSGSYPLSEAFFGQGTRLTVV.

The CDR3 here is CAWSPDSYNEQFF. CDR3 DNA sequence: TGTGCCTGGAGTCCGGACAGCTACAATGAGCAGTTCTTC. This chain links TRBV30 with TRBJ2-1, with D maybe TRBD1 (6 bases). CDR3 length: 13 residues. V lost 2 bases to trimming and J lost 3 bases, with 8 bases between them. Germline CDR1 is GTSNPN and CDR2 is SVGIG (reference sequence).

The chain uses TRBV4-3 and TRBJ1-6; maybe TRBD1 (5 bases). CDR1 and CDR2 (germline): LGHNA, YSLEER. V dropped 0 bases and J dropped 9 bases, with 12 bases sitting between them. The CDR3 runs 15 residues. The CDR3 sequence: CASSQELGGGSPLHF. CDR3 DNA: TGCGCCAGCAGCCAAGAACTGGGGGGGGGTTCACCCCTCCACTTT.

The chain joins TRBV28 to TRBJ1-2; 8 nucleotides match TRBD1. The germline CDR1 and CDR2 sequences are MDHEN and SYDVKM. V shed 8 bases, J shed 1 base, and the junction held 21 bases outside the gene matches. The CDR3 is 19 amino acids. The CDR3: CASVFGIWGTGVHNYGYTF. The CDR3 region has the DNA TGTGCCAGCGTGTTTGGTATTTGGGGGACAGGAGTACATAACTATGGCTACACCTTC.

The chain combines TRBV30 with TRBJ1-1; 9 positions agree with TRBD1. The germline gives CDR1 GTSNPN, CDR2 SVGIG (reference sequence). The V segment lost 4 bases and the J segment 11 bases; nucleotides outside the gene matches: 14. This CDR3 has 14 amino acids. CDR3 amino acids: CAWTAQWGTGYAFF. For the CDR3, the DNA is TGTGCCTGGACCGCCCAATGGGGGACAGGGTATGCTTTCTTT.

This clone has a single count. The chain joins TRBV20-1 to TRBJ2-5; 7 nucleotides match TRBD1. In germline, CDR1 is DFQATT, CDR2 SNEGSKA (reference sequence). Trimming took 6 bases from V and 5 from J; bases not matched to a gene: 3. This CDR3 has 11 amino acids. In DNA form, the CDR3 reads TGCAGTGCCACGACAGGGGAGACCCAGTACTTC. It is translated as CSATTGETQYF.

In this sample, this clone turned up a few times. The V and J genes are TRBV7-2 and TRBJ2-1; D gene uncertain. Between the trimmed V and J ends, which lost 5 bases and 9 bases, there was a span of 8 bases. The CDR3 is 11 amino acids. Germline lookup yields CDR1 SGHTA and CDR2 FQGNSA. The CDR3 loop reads CASSADTEQFF. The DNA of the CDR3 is TGTGCCAGCAGCGCCGACACTGAGCAGTTCTTC. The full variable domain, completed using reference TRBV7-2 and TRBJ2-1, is GAGVSQSPSNKVTEKGKDVELRCDPISGHTALYWYRQSLGQGLEFLIYFQGNSAPDKSGLPSDRFSAERTGGSVSTLTIQRTQQEDSAVYLCASSADTEQFFGPGTRLTVL.

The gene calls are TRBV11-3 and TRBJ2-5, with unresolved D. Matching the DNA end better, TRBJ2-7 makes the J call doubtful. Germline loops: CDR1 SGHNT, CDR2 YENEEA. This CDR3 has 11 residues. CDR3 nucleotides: TGTGCCAGCAGCTTAGGCTTCGAGCAGTACTTC. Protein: CASSLGFEQYF.